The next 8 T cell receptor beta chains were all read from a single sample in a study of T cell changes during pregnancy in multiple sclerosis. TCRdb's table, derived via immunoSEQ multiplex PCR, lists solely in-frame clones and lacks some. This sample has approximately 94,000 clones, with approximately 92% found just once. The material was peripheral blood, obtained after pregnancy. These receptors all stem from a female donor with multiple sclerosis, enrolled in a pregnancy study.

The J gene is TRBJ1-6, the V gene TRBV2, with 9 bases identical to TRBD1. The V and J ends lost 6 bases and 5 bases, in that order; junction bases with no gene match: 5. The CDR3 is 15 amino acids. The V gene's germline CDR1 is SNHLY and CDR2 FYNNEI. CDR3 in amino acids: CASSGTGRHNSPLHF. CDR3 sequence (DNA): TGTGCCAGCAGCGGGACAGGGCGTCATAATTCACCCCTCCACTTT.

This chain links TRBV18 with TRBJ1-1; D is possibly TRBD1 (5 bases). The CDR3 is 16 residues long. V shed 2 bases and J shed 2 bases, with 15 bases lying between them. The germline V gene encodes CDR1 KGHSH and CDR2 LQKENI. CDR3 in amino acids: CASSPFSTGTNTEAFF. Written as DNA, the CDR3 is TGTGCCAGCTCACCATTCTCTACGGGGACTAACACTGAAGCTTTCTTT.

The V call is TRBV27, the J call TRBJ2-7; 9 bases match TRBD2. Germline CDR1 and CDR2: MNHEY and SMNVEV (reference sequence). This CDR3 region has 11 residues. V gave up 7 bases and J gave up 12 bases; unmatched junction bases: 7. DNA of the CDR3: TGTGCCAGCATATGGGGCGGGAGGGTGTACTTC. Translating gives CASIWGGRVYF.

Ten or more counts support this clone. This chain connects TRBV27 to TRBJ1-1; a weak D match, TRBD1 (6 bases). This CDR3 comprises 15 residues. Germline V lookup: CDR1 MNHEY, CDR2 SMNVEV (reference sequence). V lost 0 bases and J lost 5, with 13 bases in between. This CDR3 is CASSLSKGGGTEAFF. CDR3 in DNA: TGTGCCAGCAGTTTATCGAAAGGGGGGGGAACTGAAGCTTTCTTT.

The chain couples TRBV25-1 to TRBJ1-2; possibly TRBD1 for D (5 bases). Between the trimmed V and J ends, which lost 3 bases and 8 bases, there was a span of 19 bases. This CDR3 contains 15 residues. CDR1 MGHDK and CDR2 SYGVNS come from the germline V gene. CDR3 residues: CASSEGRLQGEGYTF. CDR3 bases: TGTGCCAGCAGTGAGGGGCGGCTCCAGGGTGAGGGCTACACCTTC.

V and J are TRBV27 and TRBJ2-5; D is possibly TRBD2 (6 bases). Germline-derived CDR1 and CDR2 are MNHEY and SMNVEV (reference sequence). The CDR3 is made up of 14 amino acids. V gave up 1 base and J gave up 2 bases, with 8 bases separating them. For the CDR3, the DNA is TGTGCCAGCAGTTTATTCGGGAGACAAGAGACCCAGTACTTC. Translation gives CASSLFGRQETQYF.

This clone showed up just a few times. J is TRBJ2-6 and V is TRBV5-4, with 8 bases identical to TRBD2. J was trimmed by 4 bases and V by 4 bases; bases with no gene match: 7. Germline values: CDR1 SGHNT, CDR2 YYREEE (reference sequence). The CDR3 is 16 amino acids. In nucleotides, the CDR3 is TGTGCCAGCAGCCGCCCGGGAGGGCAAGGGGCCAACGTCCTGACTTTC. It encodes CASSRPGGQGANVLTF.

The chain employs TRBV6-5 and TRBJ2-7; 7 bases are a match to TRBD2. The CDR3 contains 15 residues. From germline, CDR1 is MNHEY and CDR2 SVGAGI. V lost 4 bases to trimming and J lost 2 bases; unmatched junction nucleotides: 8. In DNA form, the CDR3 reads TGTGCCAGCAGTTCCCCGGGGCGGGGGACCTACGAGCAGTACTTC. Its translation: CASSSPGRGTYEQYF.